Listed below are T cell receptor beta chains from one sample, sequenced in a study of T cells expressing NK-cell markers. TCRdb derives one entry per CDR3 protein from the 5' RACE reads, leaving out DNA. The sample holds about 260,000 distinct CDR3 sequences. Sequences were obtained from blood T cells: a sorted CD56 or NKG2C T cell subset, CD4+ or CD8+ T cells, or bulk PBMC T cells (not recorded which). The source of these receptors is a man aged 18 to 29 in good health. The CDR3 runs from the conserved cysteine through the conserved F or W. The order of the fields is V gene, J gene, CDR3 protein.

>TRBV5-6|TRBJ2-3
CASSFTRHTDTQYF
>TRBV12-3/TRBV12-4|TRBJ1-1
CASSLPPGGQAFF
>TRBV20-1|TRBJ1-6
CSARMGQGAWWNSPLHF
>TRBV20-1|TRBJ2-1
CSAREPTWYNEQFF
>TRBV7-3|TRBJ2-2
CASHAAGVGTGELFF
>TRBV29-1|TRBJ1-1
CSVEGSGAGTEAFF
>TRBV27|TRBJ2-3
CASMPLSTYTQYF
>TRBV20-1|TRBJ2-7
CSADPSGGNSYEQYF
>TRBV30|TRBJ2-7
CAWSETRGEQYF
>TRBV29-1|TRBJ1-1
CSAETAPNTEAFF
>TRBV7-8|TRBJ2-1
CASSSPGQLYGEQFF
>TRBV11-2|TRBJ2-3
CASSLGSRGTDTQYF
>TRBV7-6|TRBJ2-1
CASSPGRVAYNEQFF
>TRBV5-1|TRBJ2-2
CASSLTGTSTGELFF
>TRBV29-1|TRBJ2-5
CSGIRTTGTQYF
>TRBV29-1|TRBJ2-2
CSVRPSATGELFF
>TRBV20-1|TRBJ1-1
CSASGQGAEGTEAFF
>TRBV6-1|TRBJ2-7
CASSEPYEQYF
>TRBV12-3/TRBV12-4|TRBJ2-1
CASSLVGRYNEQFF
>TRBV7-2|TRBJ2-7
CASSLGRGVGEQYF
>TRBV21-1|TRBJ2-5
CASSKVRGAETQYF
>TRBV5-6|TRBJ2-3
CASSLGGLRDTQYF
>TRBV11-2|TRBJ2-3
CASSLLSGALSTDTQYF
>TRBV27|TRBJ2-7
CASRLLTRNEQYF
>TRBV12-3/TRBV12-4|TRBJ2-5
CASSFLSLAGQQETQYF
>TRBV5-1|TRBJ1-2
CASSYDRSNYGYTF
>TRBV20-1|TRBJ2-3
CSASTRQGGPDTQYF
>TRBV9|TRBJ2-1
CASSTGQKGYKAYNEQFF
>TRBV30|TRBJ1-5
CAWSQGMNQPQHF
>TRBV20-1|TRBJ2-7
CSASGGPDYKQTYEQYF
>TRBV25-1|TRBJ2-1
CASSGDGPIEQFF
>TRBV4-1|TRBJ2-1
CASSPETGTHGGEQFF
>TRBV7-2|TRBJ1-5
CASSLGALGGQPQHF
>TRBV6-2/TRBV6-3|TRBJ2-1
CATVDREAAYNEQFF
>TRBV5-1|TRBJ1-6
CASSLGTTGNSPLHF
>TRBV6-5|TRBJ2-2
CASSYRPNTGELFF
>TRBV7-2|TRBJ2-2
CASSLASGSTLVTGELFF
>TRBV11-1|TRBJ1-1
CASSLRTDPSGNTEAFF
>TRBV7-9|TRBJ2-1
CASSRAILAGQGDEQFF
>TRBV6-1|TRBJ2-2
CASSELAGLVGELFF
>TRBV3-1|TRBJ2-5
CASSRTEGGTQETQYF